The text below deals with one T cell receptor beta chain. Its antigen remains unidentified. This CDR3 is also generated by other DNA sequences in the sample. This entry is derived from a study of cytomegalovirus exposure and HLA in healthy donors. The PCR contained 60 Vbeta and 13 Jbeta primers. Repertoires were generated with immunoSEQ multiplex PCR, while TCRdb's copy carries only in-frame clones and drops some. Of 150,000 to 200,000 clones listed, 75% are singletons. With 2 bases removed from V and 0 bases from J, the gap between germline ends came to 6 bases. Germline V CDR1 and CDR2: SGHRS, YFSETQ. This CDR3 comprises 14 residues. General study findings and limits: For cytomegalovirus status, the classifier reportedly gave diagnoses with high specificity and sensitivity. With later analysis, a missense DCLRE1C variant became linked to TCR beta V- and J-gene trimming. Follow-up analysis seemed to connect common viral pathogens with several of the most significant clusters identified.

The genes are TRBV5-1 and TRBJ2-1, with a tentative D call TRBD1 (5 bases). The sequence derives from a woman between 45 and 60 years old in good health and CMV-seropositive. The sequenced sample consisted of PBMCs. The CDR3, as DNA: TGCGCCAGCAGCTTAGACAGCTCCTACAATGAGCAGTTCTTC. Encoded protein: CASSLDSSYNEQFF.